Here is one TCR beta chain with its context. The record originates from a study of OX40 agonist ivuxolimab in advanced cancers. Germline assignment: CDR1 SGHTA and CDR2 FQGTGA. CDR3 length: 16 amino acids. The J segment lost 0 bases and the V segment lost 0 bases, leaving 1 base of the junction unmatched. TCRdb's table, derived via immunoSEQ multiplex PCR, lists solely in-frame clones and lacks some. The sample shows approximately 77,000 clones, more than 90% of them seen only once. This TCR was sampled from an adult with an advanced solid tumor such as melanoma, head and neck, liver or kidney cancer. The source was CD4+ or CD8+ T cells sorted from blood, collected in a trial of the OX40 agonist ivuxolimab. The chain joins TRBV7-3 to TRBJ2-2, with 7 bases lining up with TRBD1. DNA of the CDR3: TGTGCCAGCAGCTTAACAGGGGGCGCGAACACCGGGGAGCTGTTTTTT. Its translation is CASSLTGGANTGELFF.